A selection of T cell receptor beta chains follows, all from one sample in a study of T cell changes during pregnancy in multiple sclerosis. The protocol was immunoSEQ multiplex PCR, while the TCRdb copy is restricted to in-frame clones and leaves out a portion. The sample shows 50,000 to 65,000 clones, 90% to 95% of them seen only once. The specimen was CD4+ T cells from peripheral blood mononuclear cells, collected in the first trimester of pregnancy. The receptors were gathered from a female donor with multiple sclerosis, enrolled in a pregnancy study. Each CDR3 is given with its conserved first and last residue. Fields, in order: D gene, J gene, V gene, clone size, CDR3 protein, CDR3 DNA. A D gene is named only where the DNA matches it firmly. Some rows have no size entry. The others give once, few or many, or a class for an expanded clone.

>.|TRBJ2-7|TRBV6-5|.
CASSYSGDRTYEQYF
TGTGCCAGCAGTTACTCGGGCGACAGAACCTACGAGCAGTACTTC
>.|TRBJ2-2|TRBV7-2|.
CASTPQPGNTGELFF
TGTGCCAGCACCCCGCAGCCAGGGAACACCGGGGAGCTGTTTTTT
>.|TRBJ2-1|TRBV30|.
CAWSVGRDGPFF
TGTGCCTGGAGTGTGGGGCGGGACGGGCCGTTCTTC
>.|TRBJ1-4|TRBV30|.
CAWGRRGRSRSATNEKLFF
TGTGCCTGGGGACGGCGGGGCAGGAGTCGGTCGGCAACTAATGAAAAACTGTTTTTT
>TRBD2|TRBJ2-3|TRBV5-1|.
CASSSGLAGGPGDTQYF
TGCGCCAGCAGCTCAGGACTAGCGGGGGGGCCGGGAGATACGCAGTATTTT
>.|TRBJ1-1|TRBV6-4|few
CASSAGVNTEAFF
TGTGCCAGCAGTGCCGGAGTGAACACTGAAGCTTTCTTT
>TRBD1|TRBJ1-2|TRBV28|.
CASLLGTGGNGYTF
TGTGCCAGTCTTCTGGGGACAGGGGGCAATGGCTACACCTTC
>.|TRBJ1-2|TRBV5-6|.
CASTLASYREEGYTF
TGTGCCAGCACCCTGGCGTCGTACAGGGAAGAAGGCTACACCTTC
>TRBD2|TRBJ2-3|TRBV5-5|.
CASSDGTTDTDTQYF
TGTGCCAGCAGCGATGGGACTACAGACACAGATACGCAGTATTTT
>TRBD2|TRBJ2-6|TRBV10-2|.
CASSETSGTSGANVLTF
TGCGCCAGCAGTGAGACTAGCGGGACCTCTGGGGCCAACGTCCTGACTTTC
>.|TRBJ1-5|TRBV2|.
CASSEWAQRFNQPQHF
TGTGCCAGCAGTGAGTGGGCTCAACGGTTCAATCAGCCCCAGCATTTT
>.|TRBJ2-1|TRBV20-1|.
CSARDMSEQFF
TGCAGTGCTAGAGACATGAGTGAGCAGTTCTTC
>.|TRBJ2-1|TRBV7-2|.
CASSLASENNEQFF
TGTGCCAGCAGCTTAGCTAGCGAAAACAATGAGCAGTTCTTC
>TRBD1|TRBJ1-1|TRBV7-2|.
CASSIRTGGREAFF
TGTGCCAGCAGCATTAGGACAGGGGGCCGGGAAGCTTTCTTT
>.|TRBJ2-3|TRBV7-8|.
CASSLSRPKQYF
TGTGCCAGCAGCTTATCCAGGCCCAAACAGTATTTT
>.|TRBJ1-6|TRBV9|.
CASRRGPYNSPLHF
TGTGCCAGTCGCAGGGGCCCCTATAATTCACCCCTCCACTTT
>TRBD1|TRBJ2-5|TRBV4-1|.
CASSQAYRGYRETQYF
TGCGCCAGCAGCCAAGCGTACAGGGGCTACCGGGAGACCCAGTACTTC
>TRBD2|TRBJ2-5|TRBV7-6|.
CASSLRVAGGGETQYF
TGTGCCAGCAGCCTTAGAGTGGCGGGGGGGGGAGAGACCCAGTACTTC
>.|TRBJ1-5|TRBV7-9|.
CASSLASGGGQPQHF
TGTGCCAGCAGCTTAGCGTCGGGGGGCGGGCAGCCCCAGCATTTT
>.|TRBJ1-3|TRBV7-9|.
CASSLGGANTIYF
TGTGCCAGCAGCTTGGGGGGGGCAAACACCATATATTTT
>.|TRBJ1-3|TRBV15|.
CATSRDLDSVSGNTIYF
TGTGCCACCAGCAGAGATCTGGACAGCGTCTCTGGAAACACCATATATTTT
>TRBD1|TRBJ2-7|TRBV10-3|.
CATARDRGFEEQYF
TGTGCCACTGCCCGGGACAGGGGCTTTGAGGAGCAGTACTTC
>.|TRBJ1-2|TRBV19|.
CASTGRSSQNYGYTF
TGTGCCAGTACAGGGCGGTCCAGTCAGAACTATGGCTACACCTTC
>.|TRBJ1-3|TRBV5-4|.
CASSSRFSGNTIYF
TGTGCCAGCAGCTCCAGATTTTCTGGAAACACCATATATTTT
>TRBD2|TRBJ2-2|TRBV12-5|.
CASGLVLAGGTGELFF
TGTGCTAGTGGTTTGGTTCTAGCGGGGGGCACCGGGGAGCTGTTTTTT
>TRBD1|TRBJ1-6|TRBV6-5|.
CASRTGQGDSPLHF
TGTGCCAGCAGGACCGGACAGGGTGATTCACCCCTCCACTTT